The T cell receptor (beta chain) under discussion was sequenced for a study of early T cells in non-severe SARS-CoV-2 infection. Study background: Unsorted whole-blood RNA was sequenced in bulk, leaving chains unpaired.

Molecules of cDNA were individually given unique molecular identifiers that were attached to them. TCRdb re-called the 5' RACE reads with MiXCR, one entry per CDR3 protein. The top ten hold about 1.3% of the sample, which has about 99,000 distinct CDR3 sequences, over 15% seen once. Study-level results: Missing private and CD4 specificities, VDJdb matching favored anti-spike CD8 responses.

CDR3 length: 14 residues. The germline V gene encodes CDR1 DFQATT and CDR2 SNEGSKA (reference sequence). The ends were cut back, 0 bases at V and 8 bases at J, with 16 bases in the middle. With regard to this clonotype: The target antigen is unknown.

This TCR came from an adult who was a healthcare worker with PCR-confirmed SARS-CoV-2 infection or an uninfected control (not recorded which). The material sequenced was whole blood. The gene calls are TRBV20-1 and TRBJ1-2; perhaps TRBD1 as D (6 bases). CDR3 DNA: TGCAGTGCTAGAGATGAGGACAGTGCTGGGGGCTACACCTTC. Translated: CSARDEDSAGGYTF.